Included here is one T cell receptor beta chain sequence, with context. This entry belongs to a study of blood T cell repertoires in COVID-19. Study-wide background: Spain, Italy and the United States supplied samples that represented acute and convalescent COVID-19. The analysed material was cDNA or gDNA that came from T cells, B-cell-depleted T cells, or PBMCs.

Methods used by the authors: For nucleated cells, counts were estimated from reference gene primer amplification. Assay: immunoSEQ multiplex PCR; the TCRdb copy retains only in-frame clones and omits some. The V and J calls and the clone size are those of that table, but D and trimming were determined from the DNA. The sample lists over 100,000 clones; about 89% were seen once. This CDR3 contains 13 residues. Trimming took 1 base from V and 6 from J, leaving 7 bases between them. CDR1 MNHEY and CDR2 SVGEGT come from the germline V gene. Sequences were obtained from peripheral blood. The chain recombines TRBV6-2 or TRBV6-3 with TRBJ1-5; D not resolved. This receptor was taken from a man aged 45-65 years with active COVID-19. The CDR3 reads CASSYLDPQPQHF. CDR3 bases: TGTGCCAGCAGTTACTTAGATCCTCAGCCCCAGCATTTT.